This TCR beta chain comes out of a study of CD8+CD57+ T cells in acquired aplastic anemia. Study information: Each DNA sample taken from sorted CD4+ and CD8+ cells came to around 3.4 ug on average. Study observations and caveats: The same twenty-nine CD8+ CDR3 sequences occurred in patients and in controls. Researchers reported that CD8+ Simpson's diversity was not significantly different in patients versus controls.

According to the study, genomic DNA was the template for TCR beta VDJ and CDR3 profiling. TCRdb reprocessed the reads with MiXCR, giving one entry per CDR3 protein. The sample holds about 54,000 distinct CDR3 sequences; 55% to 70% are singletons and the top ten take 16%. CD8+CD57+ cell expansion, shown by flow cytometry, had occurred in the patients selected for sequencing. At the time of blood sampling, patients had not yet received any therapy. This clonotype was picked up one time. What it binds is unknown. Germline CDR1 is SGHTA and CDR2 is FQGNSA. CDR3 length: 16 residues. Trimming cost V 3 bases and J 1 base; bases outside gene matches: 5.

This TCR derives from a human donor with aplastic anemia. V gene TRBV7-2 combines with J gene TRBJ2-5, with 10 bases that match TRBD1. Sample: sorted CD4+, CD8+, or CD8+CD57+ T cells (not recorded which) from PBMCs. CDR3 DNA: TGTGCCAGCAGCTTGGACAGGGGGGTAGGCCAAGAGACCCAGTACTTC. Translated, it gives CASSLDRGVGQETQYF.